Sequencing of this TCR beta chain was carried out in a study of blood T cell repertoires in COVID-19. Background on the study: Acute and convalescent COVID-19 samples came from the United States, Italy and Spain.

Profiling relied on immunoSEQ multiplex PCR, and the TCRdb table lists in-frame clones only, not all of them. The sample holds about 78,000 clones; about nine tenths are singletons and the top ten take approximately 4.4%. This clonotype was sampled from a man aged 45-60 years with active or convalescent COVID-19. The sample comprised peripheral blood.

CDR3 coding DNA: TGTGCCAGCAGTTCGGGACACAATTCACCCCTCCACTTT. Translation: CASSSGHNSPLHF. The chain has TRBV12-3 or TRBV12-4 and TRBJ1-6; a weak D match, TRBD1 (6 bases). There are 13 residues in the CDR3. The ends were cut back, 4 bases at V and 7 bases at J, with 8 bases in the middle.